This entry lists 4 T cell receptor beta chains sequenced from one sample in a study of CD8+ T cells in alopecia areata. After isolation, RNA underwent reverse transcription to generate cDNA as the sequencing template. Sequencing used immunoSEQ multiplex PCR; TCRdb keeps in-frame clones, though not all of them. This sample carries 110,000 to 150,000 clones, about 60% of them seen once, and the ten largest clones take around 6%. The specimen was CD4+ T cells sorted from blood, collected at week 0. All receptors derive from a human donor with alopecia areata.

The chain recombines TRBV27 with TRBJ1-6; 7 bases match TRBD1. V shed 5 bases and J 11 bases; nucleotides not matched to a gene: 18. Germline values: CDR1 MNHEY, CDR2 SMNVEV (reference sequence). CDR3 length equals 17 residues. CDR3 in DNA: TGTGCCAGCAGTCCCGGGACAGAGTGGTCTCTGGGTGCACCCCTCCACTTT. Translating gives CASSPGTEWSLGAPLHF.

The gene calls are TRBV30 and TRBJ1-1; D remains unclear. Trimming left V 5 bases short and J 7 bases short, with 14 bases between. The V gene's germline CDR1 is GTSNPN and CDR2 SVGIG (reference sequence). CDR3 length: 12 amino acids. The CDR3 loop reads CAWGRKGFEAFF. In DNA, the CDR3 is TGTGCCTGGGGAAGGAAGGGTTTTGAAGCTTTCTTT.

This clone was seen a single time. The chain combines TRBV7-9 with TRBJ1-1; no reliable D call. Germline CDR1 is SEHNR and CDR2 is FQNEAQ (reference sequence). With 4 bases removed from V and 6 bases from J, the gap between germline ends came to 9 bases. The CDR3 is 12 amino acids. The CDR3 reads CASSWAQAEAFF. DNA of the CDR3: TGTGCCAGCAGCTGGGCCCAGGCTGAAGCTTTCTTT.

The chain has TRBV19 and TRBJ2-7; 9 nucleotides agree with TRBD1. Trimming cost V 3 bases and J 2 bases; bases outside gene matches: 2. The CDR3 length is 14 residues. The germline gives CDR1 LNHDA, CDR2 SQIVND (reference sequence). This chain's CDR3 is CASSIDRGAYEQYF. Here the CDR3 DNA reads TGTGCCAGTAGTATCGACAGGGGGGCCTACGAGCAGTACTTC.